This TCR beta chain was recorded in a study of cytomegalovirus exposure and HLA in healthy donors. Study-wide results and limits: The study labeled 150 to 200 TCR beta chains cytomegalovirus-associated. Reports showed the classifier diagnosing cytomegalovirus status with high specificity and sensitivity. It was confirmed in vitro that three of the CMV-associated chains were specific for CMV antigens. Among TCR sequences, most were rare, though some public TCRs appeared in many donors.

The data were produced by immunoSEQ multiplex PCR, yet TCRdb's version contains in-frame clones alone and is incomplete. The sample gives hundreds of thousands of clones, roughly 89% of which show up once; 2.6% is in the top ten. Of note for this clone: What it binds is unknown.

The CDR3 loop spans 14 amino acids. CDR1 and CDR2 from the germline V gene are SGHRS and YFSETQ. V was clipped by 2 bases and J by 0 bases, with 9 bases between them. V is TRBV5-1 and J is TRBJ2-7, with D perhaps TRBD2 (6 bases). Sequencing input: PBMCs. The receptor was isolated from a man aged 18 to 35 in good health and CMV-seronegative. The CDR3 region is CASSFGGTSYEQYF. The CDR3 DNA reads TGCGCCAGCAGCTTTGGGGGGACCTCCTACGAGCAGTACTTC.